These 9 T cell receptor beta chains were all obtained from the same sample, sequenced in a study of blood T cell repertoires in COVID-19. Profiled with immunoSEQ multiplex PCR; TCRdb holds only in-frame clones, not every one. The sample shows approximately 210,000 clones, under 95% of them seen only once. Sequencing used peripheral blood. The receptors derive from a man aged 25-45 years with acute or convalescent COVID-19.

The chain recombines TRBV19 with TRBJ1-1, with TRBD1 matching over 7 bases. The V segment lost 5 bases and the J segment 10 bases; nucleotides outside the gene matches: 4. CDR1 and CDR2 from the germline V gene are LNHDA and SQIVND (reference sequence). CDR3 length equals 11 residues. The CDR3 sequence is CASSLTGRAFF. The CDR3 region has the DNA TGTGCCAGTAGTCTGACAGGGAGAGCTTTCTTT.

The chain uses TRBV9 and TRBJ1-5; D remains unclear. CDR1 and CDR2 from the germline V gene are SGDLS and YYNGEE. The CDR3 covers 13 residues. V lost 4 bases to trimming and J lost 6 bases, with 11 bases between them. CDR3 region: CASSSQTLQPQHF. The CDR3 bases are TGTGCCAGCAGCTCCCAGACACTTCAGCCCCAGCATTTT.

This chain connects TRBV18 to TRBJ2-3, with D perhaps being TRBD1 or TRBD2 (6 bases each). CDR3 length: 14 residues. Trimming took off 6 bases at V and 4 bases at J, with 14 bases between the two ends. CDR1 is KGHSH and CDR2 is LQKENI in the germline V gene. The CDR3 loop reads CASSPGAGSDTQYF. The CDR3 DNA reads TGTGCCAGCTCCCCAGGGGCGGGGTCAGATACGCAGTATTTT.

The rearrangement links TRBV19 to TRBJ1-4; TRBD1 might be the D (5 bases). Looked up from germline, CDR1 is LNHDA and CDR2 is SQIVND (reference sequence). The CDR3 runs to 14 residues. V lost 9 bases and J lost 4, with 15 bases in between. Here the CDR3 DNA reads TGTGCCAGCAGGGTCTTATCTGGTAATGAAAAACTGTTTTTT. This encodes CASRVLSGNEKLFF.

V gene TRBV28 combines with J gene TRBJ2-3; 9 bases are a match to TRBD2. Germline V lookup: CDR1 MDHEN, CDR2 SYDVKM. The length of the CDR3 is 18 residues. V dropped 1 base and J dropped 6; count of bases not matched to a gene: 14. The DNA of the CDR3 is TGTGCCAGCAGTTTATTTGGCGGCGGGCGGGGGGGCTTGGATACGCAGTATTTT. This translates into CASSLFGGGRGGLDTQYF.

This clone was observed once. The chain employs TRBV6-5 and TRBJ1-1; the match to TRBD1 covers 7 bases. V lost 10 bases, J lost 5 bases, and 4 bases stayed unmatched. The CDR3 is 11 amino acids. Germline values: CDR1 MNHEY, CDR2 SVGAGI. Here the CDR3 reads CATTTGTEAFF. CDR3 nucleotides: TGTGCCACTACGACAGGGACTGAAGCTTTCTTT.

This chain joins TRBV6-5 and TRBJ1-6, with 8 positions matching TRBD1. Trimming took 5 bases from V and 13 from J; bases not matched to a gene: 10. The CDR3 length is 14 residues. Per the germline V gene, CDR1 is MNHEY and CDR2 is SVGAGI. CDR3 in DNA: TGTGCCAGCAGTAAGACAGGGGCGGTGGCGCCCCTCCACTTT. It yields the protein CASSKTGAVAPLHF.

The rearrangement uses TRBV27 and TRBJ2-1, with 7 nucleotides matching TRBD1. The V gene end was trimmed by 5 bases and the J gene end by 3 bases; junction bases not matched to a gene: 7. Germline values: CDR1 MNHEY, CDR2 SMNVEV (reference sequence). This CDR3 comprises 15 residues. This chain's CDR3 is CASSPRTGYYNEQFF. The CDR3 region has the DNA TGTGCCAGCAGTCCCCGGACAGGTTACTACAATGAGCAGTTCTTC.

The chain has TRBV19 and TRBJ2-1; 10 bases are a match to TRBD2. The CDR3 length is 15 residues. The V segment lost 9 bases and the J segment 8 bases; nucleotides outside the gene matches: 13. The germline CDR1 and CDR2 sequences are LNHDA and SQIVND (reference sequence). The CDR3 DNA sequence: TGTGCCAGCACTCTTAGGCTAGCGGGAGTCCATGAGCAGTTCTTC. Translation: CASTLRLAGVHEQFF.